This paragraph reports one T cell receptor (beta chain). Its antigen is not known. These data come from a study of OX40 agonist ivuxolimab in advanced cancers. Study information: The drug used for patients, ivuxolimab, was an agonistic anti-OX40 (CD134) antibody. General study points: Expanded clones were, on average, more numerous in CD8+ T cells than in CD4+. Blood T cells, both CD4+ and CD8+, expanded clonally by week 6 at 0.1 to 3.0 mg/kg.

Profiled with immunoSEQ multiplex PCR; TCRdb holds only in-frame clones, not every one. Here the sample spans more than 65,000 clones, around 84% being singletons. Trimming removed 8 bases from V and 6 bases from J; junction bases left unmatched: 8. CDR1 is GTSNPN, CDR2 SVGIG, per germline (reference sequence). The CDR3 extends over 13 amino acids. The receptor was isolated from an adult with an advanced solid tumor such as melanoma, head and neck, liver or kidney cancer. The starting material was CD4+ or CD8+ T cells sorted from blood, obtained in a trial of the OX40 agonist ivuxolimab. V usage is TRBV30 and J usage is TRBJ2-2; 8 nucleotides line up with TRBD1. The CDR3 DNA is TGTGCCGGCGGACAGGGCCTGTCCGGGGAGCTGTTTTTT. It codes for CAGGQGLSGELFF. Looking up the rest from reference TRBV30 and TRBJ2-2 gives the full variable domain: SQTIHQWPATLVQPVGSPLSLECTVEGTSNPNLYWYRQAAGRGLQLLFYSVGIGQISSEVPQNLSASRPQDRQFILSSKKLLLSDSGFYLCAGGQGLSGELFFGEGSRLTVL.